This entry is about one T cell receptor beta chain. Antigen: not known. The data stem from a study of shared clonotypes between healthy human individuals. Study observations and caveats: A handful of donors showed sharing of around 5% of naive CD4 clonotypes.

Sequencing was performed with immunoSEQ multiplex PCR; in TCRdb, only in-frame clones are kept and a portion is missing. The sample records about 2.4 million clones, over 85% being singletons. All of the donors resided in Nashville, Tennessee, and each was a Caucasian adult. CD45RA+ naive and CD45RA-negative memory subsets were separated from CD4+ cells. Input material: naive CD4+ T cells from PBMCs. The sample's subset: CD45RA+ positively selected. The source is a man younger than 35 in good health. Some clones in this sample may be carry-over from other donors' samples.

The DNA for the CDR3 is TGTGCCAGCAGTTACGCCACCGGGGAGCTGTTTTTT. It encodes CASSYATGELFF. The V gene is TRBV2, the J gene TRBJ2-2; unclear D gene. Germline V gene lookup returns CDR1 SNHLY and CDR2 FYNNEI. The length of the CDR3 is 12 residues. V lost 5 bases, J lost 4 bases, and 5 bases lay in between. Together with reference TRBV2 and TRBJ2-2, the CDR3 gives the full variable domain: EPEVTQTPSHQVTQMGQEVILRCVPISNHLYFYWYRQILGQKVEFLVSFYNNEISEKSEIFDDQFSVERPDGSNFTLKIRSTKLEDSAMYFCASSYATGELFFGEGSRLTVL.